The 27 T cell receptor beta chains below were found in one sample sequenced in a study of cytomegalovirus exposure and HLA in healthy donors. The study ran its PCR with 60 Vbeta and 13 Jbeta primers. Libraries were prepared by immunoSEQ multiplex PCR; TCRdb keeps only in-frame clonotypes and omits some of them. This repertoire includes 75,000 to 90,000 clones. Sequences were obtained from PBMCs. These receptor sequences come from a woman in her sixties or seventies in good health and CMV-seronegative.

V usage is TRBV7-9 and J usage is TRBJ1-1; D uncertain. The CDR3 is 13 amino acids. Per the germline V gene, CDR1 is SEHNR and CDR2 is FQNEAQ (reference sequence). The V gene lost 3 bases and the J gene lost 6 bases, with 11 bases spanning the gap. The CDR3 reads CASSFYDWAEAFF. CDR3 bases: TGTGCCAGCAGCTTCTACGACTGGGCTGAAGCTTTCTTT.

The V and J genes are TRBV27 and TRBJ1-1; 10 bases agree with TRBD1. CDR1 and CDR2 (germline): MNHEY, SMNVEV (reference sequence). The CDR3 is made up of 14 amino acids. Trimming removed 4 bases from V and 8 bases from J; junction bases left unmatched: 7. CDR3 residues: CASSSWTGGTEAFF. The CDR3 nucleotides are TGTGCCAGCAGTTCCTGGACAGGGGGAACGGAAGCTTTCTTT.

The chain couples TRBV29-1 to TRBJ2-3, with D possibly matching TRBD1 (6 bases). The CDR3 is made up of 13 amino acids. Per the germline V gene, CDR1 is SQVTM and CDR2 is ANQGSEA. V shed 4 bases and J shed 8 bases, with 16 bases lying between them. CDR3: CSVGGHLSGTQYF. DNA for the CDR3: TGCAGCGTTGGGGGGCATCTCTCTGGTACGCAGTATTTT.

The chain uses TRBV25-1 and TRBJ1-3; a possible D gene is TRBD1 (6 bases). V lost 8 bases, J lost 4 bases, and 18 bases lay in between. This CDR3 comprises 15 residues. Germline V gene sequence: CDR1 MGHDK, CDR2 SYGVNS. The chain's CDR3 is CASSRTEELGNTIYF. The CDR3 nucleotides are TGTGCCAGCTCTAGGACAGAGGAGCTCGGAAACACCATATATTTT.

The chain couples TRBV28 to TRBJ2-7, with 11 bases matching TRBD2. The germline CDR1 and CDR2 sequences are MDHEN and SYDVKM. CDR3 length: 16 residues. J lost 6 bases, V lost 8 bases, and 15 bases had no gene match. The CDR3 here is CASGFSGRALLGEQYF. CDR3 sequence (DNA): TGTGCCAGCGGGTTTAGCGGGAGGGCCTTGTTAGGCGAGCAGTACTTC.

This rearrangement joins TRBV5-4 to TRBJ1-1; no clear D gene. V dropped 2 bases and J dropped 6 bases, with 5 bases sitting between them. Germline V gene lookup returns CDR1 SGHNT and CDR2 YYREEE (reference sequence). There are 11 residues in the CDR3. The CDR3 sequence: CASSFGPEAFF. DNA for the CDR3: TGTGCCAGCAGCTTTGGCCCTGAAGCTTTCTTT.

This rearrangement joins TRBV28 to TRBJ1-1; TRBD1 agrees at 7 bases. After removal of 6 bases from V and 7 bases from J, the junction contained 11 bases not matched to a gene. The CDR3 is made up of 14 amino acids. CDR1 is MDHEN, CDR2 SYDVKM, per germline. CDR3 loop: CASSLDRVFSEAFF. The CDR3 nucleotides read TGTGCCAGCAGCCTAGACAGGGTTTTTAGTGAAGCTTTCTTT.

This chain's CDR3 is CATSRDLLAGQETQYF. The CDR3 DNA sequence: TGTGCCACCAGCAGAGATCTACTTGCGGGCCAAGAGACCCAGTACTTC. The V call is TRBV15, the J call TRBJ2-5; perhaps TRBD2 as D (5 bases). V was clipped by 0 bases and J by 1 base, with 12 bases between them. Germline V gene sequence: CDR1 LNHNV, CDR2 YYDKDF (reference sequence). This CDR3 comprises 16 residues.

This rearrangement joins TRBV28 to TRBJ2-1; 7 bases match TRBD1. The CDR3 is 15 amino acids. The germline gives CDR1 MDHEN, CDR2 SYDVKM. V was clipped by 5 bases and J by 6 bases; unmatched bases: 10. The CDR3 loop reads CASSPPGTVRNEQFF. Here the CDR3 DNA reads TGTGCCAGCAGTCCCCCTGGGACAGTCCGCAATGAGCAGTTCTTC. The entire variable domain, with the rest obtained from reference TRBV28 and TRBJ2-1, is as follows: DVKVTQSSRYLVKRTGEKVFLECVQDMDHENMFWYRQDPGLGLRLIYFSYDVKMKEKGDIPEGYSVSREKKERFSLILESASTNQTSMYLCASSPPGTVRNEQFFGPGTRLTVL.

The chain combines TRBV10-2 with TRBJ1-3; D gene unclear. Germline loops: CDR1 WSHSY, CDR2 SAAADI. CDR3 length: 15 residues. Trimming left V 4 bases short and J 0 bases short, with 10 bases between. This CDR3 is CASSGQQNSGNTIYF. CDR3 DNA sequence: TGCGCCAGCAGTGGGCAACAGAACTCTGGAAACACCATATATTTT.

The rearrangement joins TRBV5-1 to TRBJ2-1; 16 positions match TRBD2. Per germline, CDR1 SGHRS and CDR2 YFSETQ. The V and J ends lost 0 bases and 4 bases, in that order; junction bases with no gene match: 19. This CDR3 contains 23 residues. CDR3 coding DNA: TGCGCCAGCAGCTTGGTGTCTTTTAGGACAGGGACTAGCGGGAGGGCACTTTACAATGAGCAGTTCTTC. Protein: CASSLVSFRTGTSGRALYNEQFF.

V is TRBV25-1 and J is TRBJ2-3; TRBD2 matches 13 bases. This CDR3 has 18 amino acids. V trimming: 3 bases; J trimming: 4 bases; junction bases outside the gene matches: 10. Germline lookup yields CDR1 MGHDK and CDR2 SYGVNS. The CDR3 protein is CASSDRTSGRAGADTQYF. The CDR3 DNA is TGTGCCAGCAGTGACAGAACTAGCGGGAGGGCCGGGGCAGATACGCAGTATTTT.

V usage is TRBV18 and J usage is TRBJ1-4; 7 positions agree with TRBD1. This CDR3 is 14 amino acids long. Losses at the gene ends were 6 bases for V and 5 bases for J; bases not matched to a gene: 6. Germline CDR1 reads KGHSH; CDR2 reads LQKENI. DNA for the CDR3: TGTGCCAGCTCGCAGGGACAGAGAAATGAAAAACTGTTTTTT. Encoded protein: CASSQGQRNEKLFF.

The CDR3 nucleotides read TGTGCCAGCAGATACCCCGGGACTAGCTCGGTCGGGGAGCTGTTTTTT. This encodes CASRYPGTSSVGELFF. The V call is TRBV7-9, the J call TRBJ2-2; 9 bases are shared with TRBD2. Unmatched junction bases numbered 12, after V lost 6 bases and J lost 7 bases. The CDR3 runs to 16 residues. Germline lookup yields CDR1 SEHNR and CDR2 FQNEAQ (reference sequence).

The genes are TRBV11-2 and TRBJ2-2; D may be TRBD2 (5 bases). Per germline, CDR1 SGHAT and CDR2 FQNNGV. The CDR3 length is 16 residues. Trimming pared 0 bases from V and 5 bases from J, leaving 13 bases between. CDR3 in DNA: TGTGCCAGCAGCTTAGATGTAGCGATAACAACCGGGGAGCTGTTTTTT. Translated: CASSLDVAITTGELFF. Supplemented by reference TRBV11-2 and TRBJ2-2, the full variable domain reads EAGVAQSPRYKIIEKRQSVAFWCNPISGHATLYWYQQILGQGPKLLIQFQNNGVVDDSQLPKDRFSAERLKGVDSTLKIQPAKLEDSAVYLCASSLDVAITTGELFFGEGSRLTVL.

The rearrangement uses TRBV5-1 and TRBJ2-5, with 8 bases matching TRBD2. The V and J ends lost 6 bases and 2 bases, in that order; junction bases with no gene match: 9. The CDR3 extends over 15 amino acids. Germline lookup yields CDR1 SGHRS and CDR2 YFSETQ. The chain's CDR3 is CASNEMASGQETQYF. The CDR3 coding sequence is TGCGCCAGCAATGAAATGGCTAGCGGGCAAGAGACCCAGTACTTC. Based on the CDR3 plus reference TRBV5-1 and TRBJ2-5, the full variable domain is KAGVTQTPRYLIKTRGQQVTLSCSPISGHRSVSWYQQTPGQGLQFLFEYFSETQRNKGNFPGRFSGRQFSNSRSEMNVSTLELGDSALYLCASNEMASGQETQYFGPGTRLLVL.

The V and J genes are TRBV5-4 and TRBJ2-2, with a tentative D call TRBD2 (6 bases). Looked up from germline, CDR1 is SGHNT and CDR2 is YYREEE (reference sequence). V shed 0 bases and J shed 8 bases, with 17 bases lying between them. The CDR3 spans 16 residues. CDR3 region: CASSLERGSARGELFF. DNA of the CDR3: TGTGCCAGCAGCTTGGAACGGGGGTCCGCCCGGGGGGAGCTGTTTTTT. Looking up the rest from reference TRBV5-4 and TRBJ2-2 gives the full variable domain: ETGVTQSPTHLIKTRGQQVTLRCSSQSGHNTVSWYQQALGQGPQFIFQYYREEENGRGNFPPRFSGLQFPNYSSELNVNALELDDSALYLCASSLERGSARGELFFGEGSRLTVL.

The chain carries TRBV27 and TRBJ2-3; a weak D match, TRBD2 (6 bases). The CDR3 spans 14 residues. V was trimmed by 2 bases and J by 1 base, leaving 7 bases between them. The germline gives CDR1 MNHEY, CDR2 SMNVEV (reference sequence). In nucleotides, the CDR3 is TGTGCCAGCAGTTTAGGGACTGGCACAGATACGCAGTATTTT. It codes for CASSLGTGTDTQYF.

The chain has TRBV30 and TRBJ1-2; D gene ambiguous. Germline V CDR1 and CDR2: GTSNPN, SVGIG (reference sequence). The CDR3 sequence is 12 residues long. With 3 bases removed from V and 2 bases from J, the gap between germline ends came to 7 bases. CDR3 protein: CAWRSRNYGYTF. CDR3 coding DNA: TGTGCCTGGAGGAGTCGGAACTATGGCTACACCTTC.

This chain connects TRBV19 to TRBJ1-5, with unresolved D. Germline CDR1 is LNHDA and CDR2 is SQIVND (reference sequence). This CDR3 comprises 12 residues. Trimming shortened V by 8 bases and J by 4 bases, and 9 bases separated the two germline ends. The CDR3 coding sequence is TGTGCCAGTGGGCGTCCAAATCAGCCCCAGCATTTT. Its protein is CASGRPNQPQHF.

The chain links TRBV7-8 to TRBJ1-4; 8 bases map to TRBD1. CDR1 SGHVS and CDR2 FQNEAQ come from the germline V gene. V lost 3 bases and J lost 10; bases outside the gene matches: 13. CDR3 size: 16 residues. The CDR3 loop reads CASSLASGTTGGKLFF. The CDR3, as DNA: TGTGCCAGCAGCTTGGCCTCCGGGACTACAGGGGGAAAACTGTTTTTT.

V and J are TRBV5-1 and TRBJ1-2, with a weak D call TRBD1 (5 bases). V dropped 3 bases and J dropped 5 bases, with 8 bases sitting between them. The CDR3 contains 12 residues. Germline CDR1 SGHRS, CDR2 YFSETQ. CDR3 amino acids: CASSSQGYGYTF. The CDR3 nucleotides read TGCGCCAGCAGCTCCCAGGGATATGGCTACACCTTC.

V gene TRBV28 combines with J gene TRBJ1-2; no firm D call. V was trimmed by 2 bases and J by 5 bases, leaving 6 bases between them. The germline V gene encodes CDR1 MDHEN and CDR2 SYDVKM. CDR3 length: 12 residues. CDR3 residues: CASSLVGYGYTF. The CDR3 DNA sequence: TGTGCCAGCAGTTTAGTCGGGTATGGCTACACCTTC.

This chain uses TRBV4-3 with TRBJ2-1; 8 bases agree with TRBD2. The CDR3 consists of 18 residues. CDR1 is LGHNA and CDR2 is YSLEER in the germline V gene. The V segment lost 3 bases and the J segment 4 bases; nucleotides outside the gene matches: 14. The CDR3 loop reads CASSQRIPGTSGYNEQFF. CDR3 coding DNA: TGCGCCAGCAGCCAGAGAATCCCCGGCACTAGCGGATACAATGAGCAGTTCTTC.

This chain links TRBV30 with TRBJ2-3, with 10 bases fitting TRBD2. The germline V gene has CDR1 GTSNPN and CDR2 SVGIG (reference sequence). Trimming cost V 5 bases and J 3 bases; bases outside gene matches: 2. The CDR3 is 13 amino acids. The chain's CDR3 is CAWASGGTDTQYF. CDR3 in DNA: TGTGCCTGGGCTAGCGGGGGAACAGATACGCAGTATTTT.

CDR3 coding DNA: TGTGCCACCAGCAGAGAAGTCGGTACCTACAATGAGCAGTTCTTC. This sequence encodes CATSREVGTYNEQFF. The genes are TRBV15 and TRBJ2-1; D is unclear. The CDR3 spans 15 residues. V was trimmed by 0 bases and J by 2 bases, leaving 8 bases between them. Germline CDR1 and CDR2: LNHNV and YYDKDF (reference sequence).

The rearrangement links TRBV2 to TRBJ2-6; 11 nucleotides match TRBD1. Germline-derived CDR1 and CDR2 are SNHLY and FYNNEI. This CDR3 contains 16 residues. After removal of 4 bases from V and 3 bases from J, the junction contained 2 bases not matched to a gene. The DNA of the CDR3 is TGTGCCAGCAGTGTCGGGACAGGGGGTGGGGCCAACGTCCTGACTTTC. Translation: CASSVGTGGGANVLTF.